Listed here are 17 T cell receptor beta chains from one sample, sequenced in a study of shared clonotypes between healthy human individuals. The method was immunoSEQ multiplex PCR; TCRdb's version includes in-frame clones alone and lacks a portion of them. The repertoire includes around 2,000,000 clones, over 85% of them detected once, and 0.1% to 0.15% sits in the top ten. The sample consisted of naive CD4+ T cells sorted from blood. Subset denoted: CD45RA+ positively selected. These receptors originate from a man aged 18-30 years in good health.

The rearrangement uses TRBV13 and TRBJ2-3; D perhaps matches TRBD2 (7 bases). With 2 bases removed from V and 2 bases from J, the gap between germline ends came to 14 bases. The length of the CDR3 is 16 residues. The germline V gene encodes CDR1 PRHDT and CDR2 FYEKMQ (reference sequence). CDR3 amino acids: CASSLRRGALTDTQYF. The CDR3 DNA sequence: TGTGCCAGCAGCTTACGTCGGGGGGCCCTCACAGATACGCAGTATTTT.

A note on this clone: At the DNA level, this CDR3 is encoded by other sequences in the same sample as well. This sequence joins TRBV7-2 and TRBJ2-5; possible D gene TRBD2, 5 bases. The length of the CDR3 is 14 residues. CDR1 and CDR2 from the germline V gene are SGHTA and FQGNSA. Trimming pared 2 bases from V and 5 bases from J, leaving 12 bases between. The CDR3 here is CASSLSGSSETQYF. The CDR3 nucleotides read TGTGCCAGCAGCTTAAGTGGGAGTTCCGAGACCCAGTACTTC.

This chain connects TRBV7-2 to TRBJ2-4; 8 bases match TRBD1. The CDR3 is 14 residues long. Germline lookup yields CDR1 SGHTA and CDR2 FQGNSA. The V gene end was trimmed by 5 bases and the J gene end by 9 bases; junction bases not matched to a gene: 9. Here the CDR3 DNA reads TGTGCCAGCAGCCGGGACAGGTCCCCAGGCATTCAGTACTTC. This gives the protein CASSRDRSPGIQYF.

The V call is TRBV10-1, the J call TRBJ2-3, with 8 bases matching TRBD2. Unmatched junction bases numbered 6, after V lost 0 bases and J lost 4 bases. Germline CDR1 and CDR2: WNHNN and SYGVQD (reference sequence). The CDR3 has 16 amino acids. In nucleotides, the CDR3 is TGCGCCAGCAGTGAGTCTCGGACTAGCAGAGCAGATACGCAGTATTTT. The encoded protein is CASSESRTSRADTQYF.

The CDR3 DNA reads as TGTGCCAGCCAGACCGGGACAAAAAGCTCCTACAATGAGCAGTTCTTC. Protein product: CASQTGTKSSYNEQFF. This chain connects TRBV30 to TRBJ2-1; the D gene is possibly TRBD1 (6 bases). CDR3 length equals 16 residues. The V gene's germline CDR1 is GTSNPN and CDR2 SVGIG (reference sequence). The germline V and J ends were trimmed by 8 bases and 0 bases, with 20 bases remaining between them.

Concerning this clone: Different DNA sequences within this sample yield the same CDR3. Here the CDR3 DNA reads TGTGCCAGCAGTCGGACAGGCTTCTCCTACGAGCAGTACTTC. Amino acids: CASSRTGFSYEQYF. This chain uses TRBV28 with TRBJ2-7; 7 bases match TRBD1. In germline, CDR1 is MDHEN, CDR2 SYDVKM. V lost 5 bases, J lost 0 bases, and 4 bases stayed unmatched. This CDR3 is 14 amino acids long.

This chain uses TRBV5-1 with TRBJ2-7; 10 bases fit TRBD1. V trimming: 4 bases; J trimming: 5 bases; junction bases outside the gene matches: 6. Germline assignment: CDR1 SGHRS and CDR2 YFSETQ. This CDR3 has 14 residues. CDR3 DNA: TGCGCCAGCAGCCAGGGACAGGGGTTCGACGAGCAGTACTTC. Protein sequence: CASSQGQGFDEQYF.

Note on this clone: Other DNA sequences in the sample encode the same CDR3. The CDR3 nucleotides read TGCGCCAGCAGCCTCGGGACTAGCGGGAGCTACGAGCAGTACTTC. Residues: CASSLGTSGSYEQYF. The chain carries TRBV5-1 and TRBJ2-7, with 14 bases aligning to TRBD2. The CDR3 is 15 amino acids. The junction had 3 bases not matched to a gene; V was cut back by 4 bases and J by 3 bases. Germline values: CDR1 SGHRS, CDR2 YFSETQ. The variable domain in full, completed from reference TRBV5-1 and TRBJ2-7, reads KAGVTQTPRYLIKTRGQQVTLSCSPISGHRSVSWYQQTPGQGLQFLFEYFSETQRNKGNFPGRFSGRQFSNSRSEMNVSTLELGDSALYLCASSLGTSGSYEQYFGPGTRLTVT.

This chain joins TRBV6-6 and TRBJ1-4, with 7 bases fitting TRBD1. There are 14 residues in the CDR3. V lost 2 bases to trimming and J lost 6 bases; unmatched junction nucleotides: 3. Looked up from germline, CDR1 is MNHNY and CDR2 is SVGAGI (reference sequence). The CDR3 here is CASSYAQGDEKLFF. CDR3 DNA sequence: TGTGCCAGCAGTTACGCCCAGGGGGATGAAAAACTGTTTTTT.

The chain joins TRBV12-5 to TRBJ2-5; D remains unclear. Germline-derived CDR1 and CDR2 are LGHNT and FRNRAP. Deletions cut 2 bases from V and 5 bases from J, with 9 bases between. This CDR3 spans 13 amino acids. The CDR3, as DNA: TGTGCTAGTGGTTTGCTGGACGGGGAGACCCAGTACTTC. It is translated as CASGLLDGETQYF.

The chain is built from TRBV6-7 and TRBJ2-1; the D is unclear. TRBV6-7 is labeled an ORF, and its function is uncertain. V was cut by 6 bases and J by 0 bases, with 15 bases left in between. This CDR3 region has 16 residues. The CDR3 DNA follows: TGTGCCAGCAGGGGAACGACTTTTAGCTCCTACAATGAGCAGTTCTTC. Residues: CASRGTTFSSYNEQFF.

The chain joins TRBV5-1 to TRBJ2-1, with D perhaps given as TRBD1 or TRBD2 (5 bases each). The CDR3 sequence is 14 residues long. Trimming took off 7 bases at V and 3 bases at J, with 14 bases between the two ends. Per germline, CDR1 SGHRS and CDR2 YFSETQ. For the CDR3, the DNA is TGCGCCAGCTGGGACGGTTCTTTCTACAATGAGCAGTTCTTC. Translation: CASWDGSFYNEQFF.

The rearrangement uses TRBV10-1 and TRBJ2-3, with unresolved D. CDR3 size: 14 residues. V lost 2 bases, J lost 8 bases, and 14 bases lay in between. Germline CDR1 and CDR2: WNHNN and SYGVQD (reference sequence). CDR3 region: CASSETAQMGTQYF. Written as DNA, the CDR3 is TGCGCCAGCAGTGAGACCGCACAGATGGGTACGCAGTATTTT.

The chain is built from TRBV18 and TRBJ2-2; TRBD1 agrees at 7 bases. The CDR3 length is 16 residues. In germline, CDR1 is KGHSH, CDR2 LQKENI. The ends lost 4 bases at V and 2 bases at J; junction bases unmatched: 7. In DNA, the CDR3 is TGTGCCAGCTCACAAACCGGGACAGTCAACACCGGGGAGCTGTTTTTT. It encodes CASSQTGTVNTGELFF.

The chain uses TRBV5-4 and TRBJ1-6, with D hard to call. Per the germline V gene, CDR1 is SGHNT and CDR2 is YYREEE (reference sequence). The CDR3 loop spans 15 amino acids. Trimming removed 4 bases at V and 0 bases at J, with 8 bases between. This chain's CDR3 is CASSLTSSYNSPLHF. The CDR3 region has the DNA TGTGCCAGCAGCCTGACAAGCTCCTATAATTCACCCCTCCACTTT.

The J gene is TRBJ2-1, the V gene TRBV28, with 11 positions matching TRBD2. Unmatched junction bases numbered 4, after V lost 5 bases and J lost 4 bases. The CDR3 consists of 15 residues. The V gene's germline CDR1 is MDHEN and CDR2 SYDVKM. DNA of the CDR3: TGTGCCAGCAGTCGTAGCGGGGGGGTTTACAATGAGCAGTTCTTC. Its protein is CASSRSGGVYNEQFF. The full variable domain, rest sourced from reference TRBV28 and TRBJ2-1, is DVKVTQSSRYLVKRTGEKVFLECVQDMDHENMFWYRQDPGLGLRLIYFSYDVKMKEKGDIPEGYSVSREKKERFSLILESASTNQTSMYLCASSRSGGVYNEQFFGPGTRLTVL.

The V call is TRBV6-4, the J call TRBJ2-5; D may be TRBD1 (6 bases). The end of the DNA aligns better with TRBJ2-7, so the J call may be wrong. This CDR3 spans 14 amino acids. Germline values: CDR1 MRHNA, CDR2 SNTAGT. CDR3 region: CASNGRTGRDEQYF. CDR3 sequence (DNA): TGTGCCAGCAACGGCCGTACAGGGCGAGACGAGCAGTACTTC.